This T cell receptor (beta chain) is drawn from a study of spatial heterogeneity in lung cancer (dated by TCRdb to between 2019 and 2020). In the study overall: More beta-chain than alpha-chain transcripts were consistently detected, likely reflecting higher beta-chain transcript abundance. Both alpha and beta chains were TCR-sequenced in 200 or so tumor regions, around 65 matched nontumor lung samples and 56 PBMC samples obtained at surgery. In the raw uncorrected reads, each unique combination of TCR and UMI appeared more than ten times on average. The study linked features of the TCR repertoire to counts of nonsynonymous mutations, which were determined by whole-exome sequencing of tumor tissue. In non-small cell lung cancer, the study made a quantitative comparison of TCR alpha and beta repertoires among multiple tumor regions, matched nontumor lung and blood. The study at large found these results: Confirming at a functional level the hypothesis that regional TCRs recognize regional mutations was considered to require additional single-cell paired TCR alpha and beta sequencing.

Read against the paper, the sample's time point label means: sample taken at primary tumor resection. Donors were approximately 72 patients with early-stage, untreated non-small cell lung cancer from the lung TRACERx cohort. TCR sequencing used whole RNA extracted from tumor and nontumor lung tissue, or from cryopreserved PBMC samples, without cell sorting. Patients were selected for TCR sequencing only if sufficient RNA was available from at least two tumor regions. Before being selected, tumor and adjacent nontumor lung specimens were reviewed by a lung pathologist. There are many counts of this clonotype. The antigen it binds to is not known. Base quality data are lacking; no much larger clone is found one base away. A library prepared for alpha chains yielded this beta chain as an off-target read; its size is of little meaning. Libraries were built with 5' RACE. Sequencing used a NextSeq 500. In the TCR library protocol, a unique molecular identifier was attached to each TCR cDNA molecule so that PCR and sequencing errors could be corrected. Concerning the study's data processing: TCR identification, UMI-based error correction and CDR3 extraction were performed with Decombinator tools. Expanded TCRs were defined as those above a frequency of 2 per 1,000, corresponding to the top 1% of the tumor frequency distribution. Renyi diversity was calculated using the R vegan package after each repertoire was subsampled 100 times to 5,000 TCRs. CDR3 similarity networks were built from amino acid triplet string-kernel similarity, connecting CDR3s with pairwise similarity above 0.82. TCRdb itself trimmed the public reads at Q25 with fastp, ran MiXCR and retained productive beta chains. Rows matching on CDR3 protein sequence are summarized as one entry with the most common DNA and genes. The V and J calls, along with clone size, are taken from TCRdb and not from the paper's own processing. Counted in this sample were some 16,000 distinct CDR3 sequences; roughly 3.9% of them appeared once. The ten top clones hold approximately 10% of the sample.

This receptor was taken from a male donor with early-stage non-small cell lung cancer. Sequenced here: normal lung tissue next to the tumor, sampled at surgery.

The CDR3 region: CASSQEEAGGYNEQFF. The sequenced DNA is TGCGCCAGCAGCCAAGAGGAAGCGGGAGGTTACAATGAGCAGTTCTTC. This receptor chain uses TRBV4-3 and TRBJ2-1, with TRBD2 matching 9 junction bases. V lost 0 bases and J lost 4 bases, and the count of bases not matched to a germline gene is 4. CDR1 is given as LGHNA and CDR2 as YSLEER, both from the germline V gene. From its cysteine to its phenylalanine, the CDR3 spans 16 amino acids. Only CDR3 DNA is held: 48 bases, read in frame from base 1.